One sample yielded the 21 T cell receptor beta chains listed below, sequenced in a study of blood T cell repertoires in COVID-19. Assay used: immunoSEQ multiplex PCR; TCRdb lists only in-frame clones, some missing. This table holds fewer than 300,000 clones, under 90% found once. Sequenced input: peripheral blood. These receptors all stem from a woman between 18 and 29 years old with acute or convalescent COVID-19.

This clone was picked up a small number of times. In nucleotides, the CDR3 is TGTGCCAGCAGCTATTACAGGGGGCGGCGTGGCTACACCTTC. As protein: CASSYYRGRRGYTF. The chain employs TRBV7-8 and TRBJ1-2, with 9 bases lining up with TRBD1. This CDR3 region has 14 residues. Per the germline V gene, CDR1 is SGHVS and CDR2 is FQNEAQ. The J segment lost 7 bases and the V segment lost 4 bases, leaving 7 bases of the junction unmatched.

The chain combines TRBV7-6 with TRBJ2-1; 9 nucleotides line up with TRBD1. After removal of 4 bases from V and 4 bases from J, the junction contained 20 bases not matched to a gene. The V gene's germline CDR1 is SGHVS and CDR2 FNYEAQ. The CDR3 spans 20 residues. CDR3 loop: CASSSTGGSGPRGGYNEQFF. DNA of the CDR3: TGTGCCAGCAGCTCTACAGGGGGCTCGGGACCTCGAGGCGGATACAATGAGCAGTTCTTC.

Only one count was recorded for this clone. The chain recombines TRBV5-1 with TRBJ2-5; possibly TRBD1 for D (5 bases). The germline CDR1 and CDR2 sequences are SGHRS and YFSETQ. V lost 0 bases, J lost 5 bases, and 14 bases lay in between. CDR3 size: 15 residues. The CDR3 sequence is CASSLAGQGRETQYF. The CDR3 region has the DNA TGCGCCAGCAGCTTGGCCGGGCAGGGTAGGGAGACCCAGTACTTC.

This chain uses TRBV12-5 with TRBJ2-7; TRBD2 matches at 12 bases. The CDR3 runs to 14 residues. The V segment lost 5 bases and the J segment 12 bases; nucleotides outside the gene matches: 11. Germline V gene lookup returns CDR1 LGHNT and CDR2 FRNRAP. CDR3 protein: CASGLSGTSGFLYF. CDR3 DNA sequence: TGTGCTAGTGGTCTATCGGGGACTAGCGGGTTTCTGTACTTC.

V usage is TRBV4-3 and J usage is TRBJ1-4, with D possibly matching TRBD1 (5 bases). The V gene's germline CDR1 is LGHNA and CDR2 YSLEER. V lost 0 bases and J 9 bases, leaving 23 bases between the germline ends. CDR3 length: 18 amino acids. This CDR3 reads CASSQDLREAVGGKKLFF. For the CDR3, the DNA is TGCGCCAGCAGCCAAGATCTCAGGGAGGCGGTGGGAGGGAAAAAACTGTTTTTT.

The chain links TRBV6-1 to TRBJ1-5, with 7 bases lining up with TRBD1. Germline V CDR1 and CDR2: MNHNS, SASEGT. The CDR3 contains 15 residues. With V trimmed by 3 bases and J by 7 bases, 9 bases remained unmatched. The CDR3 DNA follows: TGTGCCAGCAGTGAGGTAAGACAGGGCTGGCAGCCCCAGCATTTT. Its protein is CASSEVRQGWQPQHF.

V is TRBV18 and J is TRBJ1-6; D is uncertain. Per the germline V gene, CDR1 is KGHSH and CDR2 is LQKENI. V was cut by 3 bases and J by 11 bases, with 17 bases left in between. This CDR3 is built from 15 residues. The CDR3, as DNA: TGTGCCAGCTCACCCGTGTCGGGAACCGATCCACCCCTCCACTTT. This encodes CASSPVSGTDPPLHF.

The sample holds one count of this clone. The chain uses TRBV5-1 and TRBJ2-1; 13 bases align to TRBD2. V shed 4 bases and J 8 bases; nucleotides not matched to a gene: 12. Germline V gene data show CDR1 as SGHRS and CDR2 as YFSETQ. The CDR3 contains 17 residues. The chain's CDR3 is CASSDSWTSGSSHEQFF. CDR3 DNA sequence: TGCGCCAGCAGCGACTCCTGGACTAGCGGGAGTTCGCATGAGCAGTTCTTC.

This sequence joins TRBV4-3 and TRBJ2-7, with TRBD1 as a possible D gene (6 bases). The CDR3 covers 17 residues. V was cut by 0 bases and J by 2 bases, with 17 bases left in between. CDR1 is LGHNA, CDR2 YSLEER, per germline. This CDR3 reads CASSQDSLGQRTYEQYF. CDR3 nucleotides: TGCGCCAGCAGCCAAGACAGTCTCGGACAGCGCACCTACGAGCAGTACTTC.

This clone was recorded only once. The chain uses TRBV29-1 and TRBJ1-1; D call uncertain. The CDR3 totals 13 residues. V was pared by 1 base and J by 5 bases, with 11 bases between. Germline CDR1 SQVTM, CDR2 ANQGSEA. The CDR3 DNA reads TGCAGCGTTGAAGGTGCGGAGACGACTGAAGCTTTCTTT. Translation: CSVEGAETTEAFF.

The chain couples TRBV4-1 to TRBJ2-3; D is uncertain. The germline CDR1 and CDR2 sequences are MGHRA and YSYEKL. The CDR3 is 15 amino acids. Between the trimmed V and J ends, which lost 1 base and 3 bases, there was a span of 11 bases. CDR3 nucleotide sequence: TGCGCCAGCAGCCAAGGTCGCGTCTTGACAGATACGCAGTATTTT. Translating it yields CASSQGRVLTDTQYF.

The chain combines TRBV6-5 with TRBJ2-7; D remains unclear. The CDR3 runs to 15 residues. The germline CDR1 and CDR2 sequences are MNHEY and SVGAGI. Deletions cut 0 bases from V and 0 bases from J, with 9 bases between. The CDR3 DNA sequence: TGTGCCAGCAGTTACTCGGGCGCCGGCTCCTACGAGCAGTACTTC. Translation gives CASSYSGAGSYEQYF.

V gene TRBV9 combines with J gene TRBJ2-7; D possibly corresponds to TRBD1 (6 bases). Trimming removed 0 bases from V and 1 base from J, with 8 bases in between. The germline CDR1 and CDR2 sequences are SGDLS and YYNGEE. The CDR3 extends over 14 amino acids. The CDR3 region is CASSVETGSYEQYF. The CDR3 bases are TGTGCCAGCAGCGTAGAGACAGGTTCCTACGAGCAGTACTTC.

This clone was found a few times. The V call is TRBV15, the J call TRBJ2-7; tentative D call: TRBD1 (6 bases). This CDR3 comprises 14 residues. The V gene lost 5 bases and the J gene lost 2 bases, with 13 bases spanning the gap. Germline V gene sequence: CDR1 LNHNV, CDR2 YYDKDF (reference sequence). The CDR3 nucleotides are TGTGCCACCAGCCAGACAGGAATTACCTACGAGCAGTACTTC. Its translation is CATSQTGITYEQYF.

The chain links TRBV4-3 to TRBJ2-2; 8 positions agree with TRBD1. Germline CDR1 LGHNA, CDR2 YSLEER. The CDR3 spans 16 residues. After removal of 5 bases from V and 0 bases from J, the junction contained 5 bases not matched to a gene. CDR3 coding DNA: TGCGCCAGCAGCTCCGGACAGGGAGCGAACACCGGGGAGCTGTTTTTT. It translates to CASSSGQGANTGELFF.

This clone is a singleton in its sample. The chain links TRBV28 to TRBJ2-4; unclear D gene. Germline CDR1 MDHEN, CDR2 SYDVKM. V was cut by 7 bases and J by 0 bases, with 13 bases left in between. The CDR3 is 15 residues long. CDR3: CASTSTPLAKNIQYF. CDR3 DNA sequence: TGTGCCAGCACCTCCACTCCTCTAGCCAAAAACATTCAGTACTTC.

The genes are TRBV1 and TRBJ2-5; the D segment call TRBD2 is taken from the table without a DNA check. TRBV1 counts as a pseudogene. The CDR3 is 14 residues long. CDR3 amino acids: CTSSQIRGQETQYF. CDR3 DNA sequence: TGCACCAGCAGCCAAATACGGGGCCAAGAGACCCAGTACTTC.

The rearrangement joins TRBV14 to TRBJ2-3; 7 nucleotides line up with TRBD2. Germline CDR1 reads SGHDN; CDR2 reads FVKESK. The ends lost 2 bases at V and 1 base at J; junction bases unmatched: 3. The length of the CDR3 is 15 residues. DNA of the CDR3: TGTGCCAGCAGCCAACTAACTAGCGGCACAGATACGCAGTATTTT. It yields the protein CASSQLTSGTDTQYF. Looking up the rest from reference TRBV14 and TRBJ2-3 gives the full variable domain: EAGVTQFPSHSVIEKGQTVTLRCDPISGHDNLYWYRRVMGKEIKFLLHFVKESKQDESGMPNNRFLAERTGGTYSTLKVQPAELEDSGVYFCASSQLTSGTDTQYFGPGTRLTVL.

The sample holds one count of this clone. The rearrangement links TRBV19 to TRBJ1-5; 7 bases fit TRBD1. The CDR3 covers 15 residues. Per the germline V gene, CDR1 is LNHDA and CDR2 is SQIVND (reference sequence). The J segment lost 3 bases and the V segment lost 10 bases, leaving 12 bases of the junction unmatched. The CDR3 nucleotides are TGTGCCACCCAAATGCTCGACAGGGCCAATCAGCCCCAGCATTTT. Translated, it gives CATQMLDRANQPQHF.

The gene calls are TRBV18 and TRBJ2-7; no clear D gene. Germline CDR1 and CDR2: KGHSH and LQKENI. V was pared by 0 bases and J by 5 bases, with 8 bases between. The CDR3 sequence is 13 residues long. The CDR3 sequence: CASSPPTLDEQYF. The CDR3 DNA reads TGTGCCAGCTCACCACCAACATTGGACGAGCAGTACTTC.

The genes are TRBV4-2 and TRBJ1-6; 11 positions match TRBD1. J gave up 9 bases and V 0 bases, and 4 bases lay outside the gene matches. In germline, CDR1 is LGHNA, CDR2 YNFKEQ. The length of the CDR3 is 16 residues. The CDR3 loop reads CASSQEGGQGASPLHF. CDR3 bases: TGTGCCAGCAGCCAAGAGGGAGGACAGGGGGCTTCACCCCTCCACTTT.